Below are 3 T cell receptor beta chains sequenced from a single sample in a study of PD-1 blockade in classical Hodgkin lymphoma. Assay used: immunoSEQ multiplex PCR; TCRdb lists only in-frame clones, some missing. The sample shows 100,000 or so clones, approximately 89% of them seen only once. Time point defined: cycle 4 day 1 (C4D1), after about 6 weeks of nivolumab. Brentuximab vedotin exposure varied among the patients, all of whom had relapsed after autologous stem cell transplantation. This sample comprised peripheral blood mononuclear cells (PBMCs), obtained before the fourth cycle of nivolumab. These receptors were taken from a human donor with classical Hodgkin lymphoma.

This chain uses TRBV7-9 with TRBJ1-5; D is possibly TRBD1 (6 bases). The ends were cut back, 0 bases at V and 7 bases at J, with 16 bases in the middle. The CDR3 extends over 16 amino acids. CDR1 is SEHNR and CDR2 is FQNEAQ in the germline V gene (reference sequence). The DNA for the CDR3 is TGTGCCAGCAGCTTAGCCCCCGGGGGGCGCAGACAGCCCCAGCATTTT. Translated: CASSLAPGGRRQPQHF. Filled out from reference TRBV7-9 and TRBJ1-5, the complete variable domain reads DTGVSQNPRHKITKRGQNVTFRCDPISEHNRLYWYRQTLGQGPEFLTYFQNEAQLEKSRLLSDRFSAERPKGSFSTLEIQRTEQGDSAMYLCASSLAPGGRRQPQHFGDGTRLSIL.

The chain recombines TRBV2 with TRBJ2-7; 11 nucleotides agree with TRBD2. With V trimmed by 6 bases and J by 2 bases, 6 bases remained unmatched. This CDR3 spans 15 amino acids. Germline V gene lookup returns CDR1 SNHLY and CDR2 FYNNEI. The CDR3 DNA sequence: TGTGCCAGCAGCCGAGGGACTAGCGGACCCTACGAGCAGTACTTC. It encodes CASSRGTSGPYEQYF.

The chain carries TRBV29-1 and TRBJ2-1; no firm D call. Germline V gene lookup returns CDR1 SQVTM and CDR2 ANQGSEA. The CDR3 runs to 13 residues. Trimming removed 3 bases at V and 3 bases at J, with 9 bases between. The CDR3 protein is CSVDNLNYNEQFF. In DNA, the CDR3 is TGCAGCGTTGACAACCTGAACTACAATGAGCAGTTCTTC.